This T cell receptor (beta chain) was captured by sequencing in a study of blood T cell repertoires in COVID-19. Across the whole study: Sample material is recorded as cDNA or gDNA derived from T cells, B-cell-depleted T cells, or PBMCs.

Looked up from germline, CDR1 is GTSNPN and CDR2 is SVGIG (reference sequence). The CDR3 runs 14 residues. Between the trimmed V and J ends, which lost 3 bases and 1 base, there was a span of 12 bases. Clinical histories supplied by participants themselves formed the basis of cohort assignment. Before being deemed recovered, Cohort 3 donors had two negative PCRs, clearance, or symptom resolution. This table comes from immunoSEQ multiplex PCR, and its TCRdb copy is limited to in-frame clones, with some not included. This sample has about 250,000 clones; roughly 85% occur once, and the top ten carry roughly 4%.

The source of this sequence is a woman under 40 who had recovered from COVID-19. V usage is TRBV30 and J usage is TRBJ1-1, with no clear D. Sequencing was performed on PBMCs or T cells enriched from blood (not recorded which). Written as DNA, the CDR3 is TGTGCCTGGAGCTCAATTAGCCCGAACACTGAAGCTTTCTTT. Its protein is CAWSSISPNTEAFF.